The next 11 T cell receptor beta chains were all read from a single sample in a study of blood T cells in healthy people across ages (dated by TCRdb to between 2015 and 2016). Libraries were made using 5' RACE. The second PCR ran for about 6 to 12 cycles and used a J-beta primer mix along with a sample-barcoded 5' primer. TCRdb took the public reads, trimmed them with fastp at Q25, ran MiXCR for clone calling and kept in-frame beta chains. Under each unique CDR3 protein, matching rows form one entry showing the most common genes and DNA. Across this sample there are 1.5 million to 2 million distinct CDR3 sequences, with 39% seen only once. The top ten clonotypes cover roughly 24% of the sample. The sample comprised blood. The receptors stem from a human donor in good health.

This clonotype appeared once. V gene TRBV7-9 combines with J gene TRBJ2-5, with TRBD1 identical over 9 bases. Germline V gives CDR1 SEHNR, CDR2 FQNEAQ (reference sequence). The CDR3 consists of 16 residues. V was clipped by 4 bases and J by 4 bases; unmatched bases: 10. The DNA of the CDR3 is TGTGCCAGCAGCTCCCGGACAGGGGTGGTATCAGAGACCCAGTACTTC. Encoded protein: CASSSRTGVVSETQYF. The full variable domain, rest sourced from reference TRBV7-9 and TRBJ2-5, is DTGVSQNPRHKITKRGQNVTFRCDPISEHNRLYWYRQTLGQGPEFLTYFQNEAQLEKSRLLSDRFSAERPKGSFSTLEIQRTEQGDSAMYLCASSSRTGVVSETQYFGPGTRLLVL.

This clonotype has more than one count but fewer than ten. One end of the junction varies from germline; a read error may be responsible. The chain couples TRBV7-9 to TRBJ2-7; TRBD2 is a possible D gene (5 bases). CDR3 length: 16 amino acids. Germline-derived CDR1 and CDR2 are SEHNR and FQNEAQ (reference sequence). In nucleotides, the CDR3 is TGTGCCAGCAGTCCGCGAGGGTACGGTCTCTCCCACGAGCAGTACTTC. Its protein product is CASSPRGYGLSHEQYF.

V gene TRBV9 combines with J gene TRBJ1-1; no clear D gene. The length of the CDR3 is 13 residues. Looked up from germline, CDR1 is SGDLS and CDR2 is YYNGEE. Trimming removed 3 bases from V and 1 base from J, with 7 bases in between. This chain's CDR3 is CASSGRWNTEAFF. The CDR3 DNA sequence: TGTGCCAGCAGCGGCCGGTGGAACACTGAAGCTTTCTTT.

This clonotype was observed a few times. This chain joins TRBV29-1 and TRBJ1-5; 7 bases map to TRBD1. The CDR3 is 15 residues long. V shed 1 base and J 9 bases; nucleotides not matched to a gene: 12. Germline CDR1 is SQVTM and CDR2 is ANQGSEA. CDR3 sequence: CSVEVEGALSGPQHF. As DNA, the CDR3 is TGCAGCGTTGAAGTTGAGGGGGCCCTGTCCGGGCCCCAGCATTTT.

The V and J genes are TRBV4-2 and TRBJ2-7; a weak D match, TRBD2 (5 bases). CDR1 LGHNA and CDR2 YNFKEQ come from the germline V gene. This CDR3 is 14 amino acids long. V was shortened by 1 base and J by 4 bases, with 11 bases between the two germline ends. CDR3 sequence reads: CASSQAGSGYEQYF. For the CDR3, the DNA is TGTGCCAGCAGCCAAGCGGGAAGTGGGTACGAGCAGTACTTC.

CDR3 loop: CASSPPTGGSGTQYF. CDR3 DNA: TGTGCCAGCTCACCCCCGACAGGGGGCTCGGGGACCCAGTACTTC. The chain recombines TRBV18 with TRBJ2-5; 10 bases match TRBD1. The CDR3 contains 15 residues. Germline loops: CDR1 KGHSH, CDR2 LQKENI. V dropped 3 bases and J dropped 7; count of bases not matched to a gene: 8.

This clonotype was counted between two and nine times. The chain links TRBV9 to TRBJ2-3; 11 nucleotides align to TRBD2. J was trimmed by 2 bases and V by 0 bases; bases with no gene match: 8. Looked up from germline, CDR1 is SGDLS and CDR2 is YYNGEE. The CDR3 has 18 amino acids. In DNA, the CDR3 is TGTGCCAGCAGCGTAGGCCCCCCTAGCGGGGGGCTCACAGATACGCAGTATTTT. This sequence encodes CASSVGPPSGGLTDTQYF.

J is TRBJ2-7 and V is TRBV6-6, with TRBD2 as a possible D gene (5 bases). The CDR3 is 15 residues long. Germline values: CDR1 MNHNY, CDR2 SVGAGI (reference sequence). V lost 7 bases to trimming and J lost 0 bases, with 16 bases between them. The CDR3 sequence is CASTPRGLFSYEQYF. For the CDR3, the DNA is TGTGCCAGCACCCCCAGAGGGCTCTTCTCCTACGAGCAGTACTTC.

V and J are TRBV7-2 and TRBJ2-7, with a tentative D call TRBD1 (5 bases). The ends were cut back, 5 bases at V and 2 bases at J, with 19 bases in the middle. The CDR3 is made up of 16 amino acids. CDR1 is SGHTA and CDR2 is FQGNSA in the germline V gene. The DNA for the CDR3 is TGTGCCAGCAGCCCCCCTGGCCAGGGCAGAACCTACGAGCAGTACTTC. This sequence encodes CASSPPGQGRTYEQYF.

This clonotype was counted at least ten times. At one end the junction does not follow the germline gene, possibly because of a read error. The rearrangement joins TRBV5-1 to TRBJ2-3; 8 bases match TRBD2. Germline CDR1 is SGHRS and CDR2 is YFSETQ. This CDR3 contains 15 residues. The DNA of the CDR3 is TGTGCCAGCAGCTTCTTAGCGGGGAGCACAGATACGCAGTATTTT. It is translated as CASSFLAGSTDTQYF.

There are a few counts of this clonotype. The gene calls are TRBV4-2 and TRBJ2-5; maybe TRBD2 (6 bases). This CDR3 is built from 15 residues. The germline V and J ends were trimmed by 0 bases and 3 bases, with 11 bases remaining between them. Germline loops: CDR1 LGHNA, CDR2 YNFKEQ. The CDR3 protein is CASSQDLAGKETQYF. The CDR3 DNA reads TGTGCCAGCAGCCAAGATCTGGCGGGGAAAGAGACCCAGTACTTC.